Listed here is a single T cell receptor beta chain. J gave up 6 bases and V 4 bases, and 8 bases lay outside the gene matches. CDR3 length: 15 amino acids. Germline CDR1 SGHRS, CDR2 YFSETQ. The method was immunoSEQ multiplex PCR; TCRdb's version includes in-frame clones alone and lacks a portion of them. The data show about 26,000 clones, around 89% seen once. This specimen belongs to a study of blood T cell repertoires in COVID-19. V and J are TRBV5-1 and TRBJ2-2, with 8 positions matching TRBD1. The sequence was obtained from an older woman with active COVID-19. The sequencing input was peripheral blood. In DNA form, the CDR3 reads TGCGCCAGCAGCAAGAGTCAGGGGGCGGCCGGGGAGCTGTTTTTT. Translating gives CASSKSQGAAGELFF. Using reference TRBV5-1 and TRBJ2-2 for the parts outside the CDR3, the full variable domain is KAGVTQTPRYLIKTRGQQVTLSCSPISGHRSVSWYQQTPGQGLQFLFEYFSETQRNKGNFPGRFSGRQFSNSRSEMNVSTLELGDSALYLCASSKSQGAAGELFFGEGSRLTVL.